This TCR beta chain originates from a study of response to subunit inactivated influenza vaccine. TCRdb redid the calling of the RT-PCR reads with MiXCR, one entry per CDR3 protein. The data contain hundreds of thousands of distinct CDR3 sequences, approximately 13% of them singletons. With 8 bases clipped from V and 6 bases from J, the junction kept 10 bases outside the gene matches. CDR3 length: 15 residues. Germline CDR1 and CDR2: SGHVS and FQNEAQ. Note on this clonotype: The antigen is undetermined.

General study points: Authors suggested seasonal influenza vaccinations each recruit few new T cells.

This chain links TRBV7-8 with TRBJ2-2; TRBD2 matches at 9 bases. The TCR originated in a man aged 50 or older who received an inactivated influenza vaccine. This material consisted of PBMCs from blood, taken 14 days before vaccination. The CDR3 protein is CASAPRGGSAGELFF. CDR3 DNA: TGTGCCAGCGCCCCGCGGGGGGGCTCGGCCGGGGAGCTGTTTTTT.